What follows describes a single T cell receptor beta chain. Assay used: immunoSEQ multiplex PCR; TCRdb lists only in-frame clones, some missing. The repertoire consists of 100,000 or so clones, with over 75% occurring once and the leading ten covering 15% to 20%. These data come from a study of control samples from healthy donors and cancer patients. The sample comprised blood. This receptor was obtained from a woman between 45 and 65 years old in good health.

The CDR3 region has the DNA TGTGCCAGCAGCTTAGATAGAGCGGGGGTGTTATATACGCAGTATTTT. This sequence encodes CASSLDRAGVLYTQYF. The chain is built from TRBV7-9 and TRBJ2-3; 8 nucleotides match TRBD2. CDR1 and CDR2 from the germline V gene are SEHNR and FQNEAQ (reference sequence). J was trimmed by 7 bases and V by 1 base; bases with no gene match: 10. The CDR3 consists of 16 residues. The entire variable domain, with the rest obtained from reference TRBV7-9 and TRBJ2-3, is as follows: DTGVSQNPRHKITKRGQNVTFRCDPISEHNRLYWYRQTLGQGPEFLTYFQNEAQLEKSRLLSDRFSAERPKGSFSTLEIQRTEQGDSAMYLCASSLDRAGVLYTQYFGPGTRLTVL.